This T cell receptor (beta chain) was captured in a study of chemoradiotherapy in HPV16-positive cancers. Study conclusions and caveats: The functional HPV-specific definition rests on just a couple of HPV16-positive patients. HPV-responsive T-cell expansion during chemoradiotherapy was linked to improved recurrence-free survival in HPV16-positive patients. Candidate HPV-specific clones and E7-related TCR motifs grew in tumor during treatment.

Sequenced by immunoSEQ multiplex PCR; TCRdb stores in-frame clones only, minus some. In the table there are 20,000 to 25,000 clones, around 87% of which are singletons. The CDR3 contains 13 residues. Germline V CDR1 and CDR2: SGHNT, YENEEA. V was cut by 5 bases and J by 6 bases, with 14 bases left in between. In the case of this clone: The antigen remains unidentified.

The V and J genes are TRBV11-3 and TRBJ2-7; D is possibly TRBD1 (5 bases). The receptor was derived from a human donor with HPV-associated anogenital cancer. The sequences come from blood, collected from a patient who underwent chemoradiotherapy. CDR3 protein: CASSPDRRGEQYF. In DNA, the CDR3 is TGTGCCAGCAGCCCCGACAGACGTGGCGAGCAGTACTTC.